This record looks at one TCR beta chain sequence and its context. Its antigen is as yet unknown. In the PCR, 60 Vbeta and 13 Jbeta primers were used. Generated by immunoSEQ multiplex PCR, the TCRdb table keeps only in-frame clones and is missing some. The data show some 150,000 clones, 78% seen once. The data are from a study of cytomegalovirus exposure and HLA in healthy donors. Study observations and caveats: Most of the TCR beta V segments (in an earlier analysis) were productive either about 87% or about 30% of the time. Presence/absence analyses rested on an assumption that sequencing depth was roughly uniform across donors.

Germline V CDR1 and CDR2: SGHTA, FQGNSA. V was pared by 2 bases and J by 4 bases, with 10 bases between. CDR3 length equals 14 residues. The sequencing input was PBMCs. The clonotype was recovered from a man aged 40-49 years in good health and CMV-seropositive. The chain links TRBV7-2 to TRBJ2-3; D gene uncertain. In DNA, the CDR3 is TGTGCCAGCAGCTTAACCTCAGGCGCAGATACGCAGTATTTT. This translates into CASSLTSGADTQYF.